This T cell receptor (beta chain) was sequenced in a study of Graves' ophthalmopathy and Graves' hyperthyroidism. Study-wide results and limits: Distinction of ophthalmopathy from stable hyperthyroidism by a 13-signature model reached approximately 90% sensitivity and 75% to 84% specificity.

At least ten counts were recorded for this clonotype. Its target is unknown. V lost 0 bases, J lost 3 bases, and 4 bases stayed unmatched. The CDR3 spans 15 residues. Germline V CDR1 and CDR2: SGHRS, YFSETQ. The sequenced template was RNA, covering the TCR beta CDR3 region. After a first-round RT-PCR with HTBI primers, a second-round multiplex PCR was run. TCRdb independently ran MiXCR on the multiplex PCR reads; one entry per CDR3 protein. This table has approximately 480,000 distinct CDR3 sequences, 13% to 15% appearing once. The sample was blood. The J gene is TRBJ2-7, the V gene TRBV5-1; 9 bases agree with TRBD1. The receptor was derived from a woman in her thirties with Graves' ophthalmopathy. CDR3 sequence (DNA): TGCGCCAGCAGCTTGGCCGTGGGACAGGGCTACGAGCAGTACTTC. Translation gives CASSLAVGQGYEQYF.